This T cell receptor (beta chain) was obtained from a study of cytomegalovirus exposure and HLA in healthy donors. Whole-study results and caveats: For TCR beta chains, V- and J-gene trimming was later linked to a missense DCLRE1C variant. A prior analysis recorded that most TCR beta V segments were productive about 90% or about 30% of the time. Presence/absence analyses assumed roughly uniform sequencing depth across donors, which may not hold.

The germline V and J ends were trimmed by 6 bases and 3 bases, with 15 bases remaining between them. Germline CDR1 SNHLY, CDR2 FYNNEI. The CDR3 spans 15 residues. Healthy bone marrow donors made up the cohort. PCR primers comprised 60 Vbeta and 13 Jbeta primers. Clones were read by immunoSEQ multiplex PCR, and TCRdb kept only the in-frame ones, dropping some. This sample has about 120,000 clones, with about 78% found just once. On this clone: The antigen remains undetermined.

The receptor was derived from a woman aged 40 to 50 in good health and CMV-seropositive. V usage is TRBV2 and J usage is TRBJ2-1; a weak D match, TRBD1 (5 bases). The source material was PBMCs. As DNA, the CDR3 is TGTGCCAGCAGGCACAGGACAATAAGCTACAATGAGCAGTTCTTC. This sequence encodes CASRHRTISYNEQFF. The full variable domain, rest sourced from reference TRBV2 and TRBJ2-1, is EPEVTQTPSHQVTQMGQEVILRCVPISNHLYFYWYRQILGQKVEFLVSFYNNEISEKSEIFDDQFSVERPDGSNFTLKIRSTKLEDSAMYFCASRHRTISYNEQFFGPGTRLTVL.